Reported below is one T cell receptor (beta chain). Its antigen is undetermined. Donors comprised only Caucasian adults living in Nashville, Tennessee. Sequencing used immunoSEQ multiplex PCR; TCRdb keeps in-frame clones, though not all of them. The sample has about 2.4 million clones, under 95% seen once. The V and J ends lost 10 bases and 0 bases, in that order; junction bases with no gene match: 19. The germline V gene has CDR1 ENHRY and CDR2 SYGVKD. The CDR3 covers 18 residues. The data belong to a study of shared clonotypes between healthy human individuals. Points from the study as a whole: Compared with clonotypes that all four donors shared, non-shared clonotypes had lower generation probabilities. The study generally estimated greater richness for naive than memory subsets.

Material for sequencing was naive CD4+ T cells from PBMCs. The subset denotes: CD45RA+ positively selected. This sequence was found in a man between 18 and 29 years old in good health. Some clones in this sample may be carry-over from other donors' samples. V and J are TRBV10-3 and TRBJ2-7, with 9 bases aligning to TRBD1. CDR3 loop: CATSGQGKREWASYEQYF. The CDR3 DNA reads TGTGCCACCAGCGGACAGGGGAAAAGGGAATGGGCCTCCTACGAGCAGTACTTC.